Each of the 6 T cell receptor beta chains below was sequenced from the same sample in a study of chemoradiotherapy in HPV16-positive cancers. Repertoires were generated with immunoSEQ multiplex PCR, while TCRdb's copy carries only in-frame clones and drops some. The sample shows 25,000 to 40,000 clones, about 86% of them seen only once. The sample consisted of blood, taken from a patient who underwent chemoradiotherapy. Source of these receptors: a human donor with HPV-associated anogenital cancer.

The rearrangement joins TRBV5-1 to TRBJ1-4; D gene ambiguous. The CDR3 spans 13 residues. With 0 bases removed from V and 7 bases from J, the gap between germline ends came to 7 bases. Germline assignment: CDR1 SGHRS and CDR2 YFSETQ. The CDR3 loop reads CASSLVGGEKLFF. Written as DNA, the CDR3 is TGCGCCAGCAGCTTGGTGGGTGGTGAAAAACTGTTTTTT.

The CDR3 loop reads CASSGPTGTNEAQYF. The DNA for the CDR3 is TGTGCCAGCAGCGGACCCACCGGGACCAATGAGGCCCAGTACTTC. The chain carries TRBV9 and TRBJ2-5, with D perhaps given as TRBD1 or TRBD2 (5 bases each). Germline V lookup: CDR1 SGDLS, CDR2 YYNGEE. This CDR3 spans 15 amino acids. The V end lost 3 bases, the J end lost 9 bases, and 21 bases lay between the germline ends.

The rearrangement joins TRBV29-1 to TRBJ1-2, with D possibly matching TRBD1 (5 bases). Germline values: CDR1 SQVTM, CDR2 ANQGSEA. CDR3 length equals 13 residues. V was shortened by 3 bases and J by 4 bases, with 12 bases between the two germline ends. The CDR3 spells CSVDVGEAYGYTF. Here the CDR3 DNA reads TGCAGCGTTGACGTGGGGGAGGCCTATGGCTACACCTTC.

The chain couples TRBV19 to TRBJ1-2; tentative D call: TRBD1 (5 bases). The CDR3 consists of 14 residues. The germline gives CDR1 LNHDA, CDR2 SQIVND (reference sequence). Trimming took off 4 bases at V and 7 bases at J, with 16 bases between the two ends. The CDR3 region is CASSTGPGRVGYTF. The CDR3 nucleotides are TGTGCCAGTAGTACCGGTCCAGGGAGGGTTGGCTACACCTTC.

This clone is a singleton in its sample. V usage is TRBV6-6 and J usage is TRBJ1-5; D unresolved. Germline values: CDR1 MNHNY, CDR2 SVGAGI (reference sequence). This CDR3 has 16 residues. Trimming took off 5 bases at V and 1 base at J, with 15 bases between the two ends. CDR3 coding DNA: TGTGCCAGCAGTCCTGCCGGGAGGGAAAGCAATCAGCCCCAGCATTTT. Translating gives CASSPAGRESNQPQHF.

The CDR3 DNA follows: TGCGCCAGTCTGAGGGGGCCTGGCGGGACAGGGGAAACTGAAGCTTTCTTT. Residues: CASLRGPGGTGETEAFF. The chain couples TRBV10-2 to TRBJ1-1; 10 bases match TRBD1. J lost 5 bases, V lost 9 bases, and 18 bases had no gene match. The length of the CDR3 is 17 residues. Germline-derived CDR1 and CDR2 are WSHSY and SAAADI.